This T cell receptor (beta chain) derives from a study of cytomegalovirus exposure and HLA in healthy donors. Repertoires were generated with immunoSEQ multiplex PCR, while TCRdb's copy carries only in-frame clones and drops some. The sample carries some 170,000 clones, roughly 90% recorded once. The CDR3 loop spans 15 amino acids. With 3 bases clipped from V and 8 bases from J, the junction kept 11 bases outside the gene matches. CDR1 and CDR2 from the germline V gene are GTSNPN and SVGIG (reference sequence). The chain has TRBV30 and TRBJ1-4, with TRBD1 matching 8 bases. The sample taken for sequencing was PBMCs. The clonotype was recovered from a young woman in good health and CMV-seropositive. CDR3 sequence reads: CAWRAAGTGGEKLFF. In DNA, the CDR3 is TGTGCCTGGAGAGCCGCAGGGACAGGAGGGGAAAAACTGTTTTTT. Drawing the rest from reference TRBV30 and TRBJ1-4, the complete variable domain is SQTIHQWPATLVQPVGSPLSLECTVEGTSNPNLYWYRQAAGRGLQLLFYSVGIGQISSEVPQNLSASRPQDRQFILSSKKLLLSDSGFYLCAWRAAGTGGEKLFFGSGTQLSVL.